This is a list of T cell receptor beta chains from one sample in a study of T cells after yellow fever vaccination. TCRdb called the 5' RACE reads again in MiXCR, with one record for every CDR3 protein. The sample includes some 670,000 distinct CDR3 sequences, roughly 12% seen only once; the top ten take 15%. Sample: PBMCs, taken on the day of the yellow fever booster vaccination. These receptors were taken from a young man who received the YFV17D yellow fever vaccine. The CDR3 runs from the conserved cysteine through the conserved F or W. Each record gives: V gene, J gene, CDR3 protein.

V: TRBV5-1
J: TRBJ2-1
CDR3: CASSDSGRILWEQFF

V: TRBV14
J: TRBJ2-1
CDR3: CASSSTSGIEEQFF

V: TRBV20-1
J: TRBJ2-7
CDR3: CSARDQGVVYEQYF

V: TRBV6-5
J: TRBJ2-4
CDR3: CASSYGAPSLAKNIQYF

V: TRBV21-1
J: TRBJ1-5
CDR3: CASSKVNQPQHF

V: TRBV3-1
J: TRBJ2-1
CDR3: CASSQDLGSWEQFF

V: TRBV20-1
J: TRBJ2-7
CDR3: CSAGATYEQYF

V: TRBV20-1
J: TRBJ2-7
CDR3: CSARQGRVEQYF

V: TRBV5-8
J: TRBJ1-4
CDR3: CASSWEGAIEEKLFF

V: TRBV5-1
J: TRBJ2-7
CDR3: CASSDPGGGEQYF

V: TRBV27
J: TRBJ2-2
CDR3: CATSAGPDGNTGELFF

V: TRBV20-1
J: TRBJ2-1
CDR3: CSARDAVTYNEQFF

V: TRBV20-1
J: TRBJ2-3
CDR3: CSARQSAKSTDTQYF

V: TRBV2
J: TRBJ2-5
CDR3: CASKASEGGTQYF

V: TRBV5-1
J: TRBJ2-7
CDR3: CASSLGLAVPYEQYF

V: TRBV7-9
J: TRBJ2-1
CDR3: CASQQTQALYNEQFF

V: TRBV14
J: TRBJ2-5
CDR3: CASSQLGQGETQYF

V: TRBV3-1
J: TRBJ2-3
CDR3: CASSPKEGGDTDTQYF

V: TRBV5-1
J: TRBJ1-2
CDR3: CASSLAGVNYGYTF

V: TRBV5-1
J: TRBJ2-5
CDR3: CASSVSVKETQYF